This TCR beta chain appears in the sequencing data of a study of a mutant IDH1 vaccine in newly diagnosed glioma. Details on this clone: The antigen remains undetermined.

Profiled with immunoSEQ multiplex PCR; TCRdb holds only in-frame clones, not every one. The table includes 60,000 or so clones, 89% detected once. The CDR3 has 13 amino acids. Trimming removed 7 bases at V and 5 bases at J, with 17 bases between. Germline CDR1 is SQVTM and CDR2 is ANQGSEA. The time point is: week 11, during vaccination. Each dose delivered 300 ug of mutant IDH1 20-mer peptide subcutaneously with imiquimod. The sample in question was PBMCs, obtained from a glioma patient whose treatment included an IDH1 peptide vaccine. This TCR derives from a man aged 35 to 55 with glioma. The chain couples TRBV29-1 to TRBJ1-2, with D maybe TRBD1 (5 bases). The CDR3 here is CSADLPKGYGYTF. The CDR3 nucleotides read TGCAGCGCGGACCTTCCCAAGGGGTATGGCTACACCTTC.